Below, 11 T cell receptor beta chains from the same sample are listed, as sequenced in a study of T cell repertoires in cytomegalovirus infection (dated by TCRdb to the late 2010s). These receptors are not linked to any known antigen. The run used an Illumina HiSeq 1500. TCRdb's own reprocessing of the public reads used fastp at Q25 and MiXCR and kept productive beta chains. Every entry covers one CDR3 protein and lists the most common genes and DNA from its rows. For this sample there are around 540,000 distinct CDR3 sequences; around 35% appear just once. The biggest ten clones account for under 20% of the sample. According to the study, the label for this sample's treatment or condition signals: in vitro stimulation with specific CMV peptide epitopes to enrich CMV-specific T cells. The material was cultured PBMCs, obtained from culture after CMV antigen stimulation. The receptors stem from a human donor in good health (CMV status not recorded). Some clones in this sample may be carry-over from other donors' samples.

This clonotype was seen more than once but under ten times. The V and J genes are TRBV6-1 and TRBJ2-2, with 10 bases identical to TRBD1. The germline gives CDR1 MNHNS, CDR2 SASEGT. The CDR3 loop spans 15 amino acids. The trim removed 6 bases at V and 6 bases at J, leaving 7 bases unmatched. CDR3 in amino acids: CASRGTGAPAGELFF. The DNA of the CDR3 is TGTGCCAGCAGAGGGACAGGGGCCCCAGCCGGGGAGCTGTTTTTT.

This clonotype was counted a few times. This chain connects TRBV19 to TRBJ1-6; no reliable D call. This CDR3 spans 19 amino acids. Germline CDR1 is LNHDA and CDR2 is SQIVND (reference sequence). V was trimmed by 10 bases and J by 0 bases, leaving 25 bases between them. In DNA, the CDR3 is TGTGCCACGAGGAGCACTGCTATATCGGGTAGCTCCTATAATTCACCCCTCCACTTT. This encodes CATRSTAISGSSYNSPLHF.

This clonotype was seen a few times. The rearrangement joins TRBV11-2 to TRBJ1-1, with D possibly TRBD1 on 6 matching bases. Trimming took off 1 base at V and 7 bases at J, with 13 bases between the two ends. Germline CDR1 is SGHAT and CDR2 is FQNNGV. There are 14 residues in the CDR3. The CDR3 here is CASSLGRTAHEAFF. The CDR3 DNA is TGTGCCAGCAGCTTAGGCAGGACAGCGCATGAAGCTTTCTTT.

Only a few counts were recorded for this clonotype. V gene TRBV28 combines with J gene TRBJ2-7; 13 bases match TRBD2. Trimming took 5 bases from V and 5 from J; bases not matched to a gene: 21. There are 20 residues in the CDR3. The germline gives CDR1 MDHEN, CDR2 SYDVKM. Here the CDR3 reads CASSPNRPPTSGRPNHEQYF. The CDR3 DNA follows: TGTGCCAGCAGTCCCAACCGGCCCCCGACTAGCGGGAGGCCGAACCACGAGCAGTACTTC.

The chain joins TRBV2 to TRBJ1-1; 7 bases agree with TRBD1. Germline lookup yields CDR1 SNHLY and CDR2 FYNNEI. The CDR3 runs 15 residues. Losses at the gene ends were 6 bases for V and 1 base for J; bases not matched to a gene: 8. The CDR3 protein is CASRDRQGPNTEAFF. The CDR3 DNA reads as TGTGCCAGCAGAGACCGACAGGGCCCGAACACTGAAGCTTTCTTT.

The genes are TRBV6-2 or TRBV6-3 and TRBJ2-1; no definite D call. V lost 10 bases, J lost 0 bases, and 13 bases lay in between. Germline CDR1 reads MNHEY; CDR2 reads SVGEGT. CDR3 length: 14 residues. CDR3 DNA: TGTGCCACCTCCGGTCCCAGCTCCTACAATGAGCAGTTCTTC. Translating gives CATSGPSSYNEQFF.

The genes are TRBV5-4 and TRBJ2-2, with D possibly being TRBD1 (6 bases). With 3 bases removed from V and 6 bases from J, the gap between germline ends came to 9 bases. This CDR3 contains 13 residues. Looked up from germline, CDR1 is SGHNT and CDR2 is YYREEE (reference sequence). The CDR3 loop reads CASSYRDPGELFF. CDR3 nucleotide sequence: TGTGCCAGCAGCTACAGGGATCCCGGGGAGCTGTTTTTT.

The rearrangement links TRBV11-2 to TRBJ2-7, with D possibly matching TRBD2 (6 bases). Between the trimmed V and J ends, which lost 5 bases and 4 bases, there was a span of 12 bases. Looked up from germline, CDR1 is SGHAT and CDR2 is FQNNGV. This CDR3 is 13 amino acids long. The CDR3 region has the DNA TGTGCCAGCAGCCCCAGGGCGGGATACGAGCAGTACGTC. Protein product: CASSPRAGYEQYV.

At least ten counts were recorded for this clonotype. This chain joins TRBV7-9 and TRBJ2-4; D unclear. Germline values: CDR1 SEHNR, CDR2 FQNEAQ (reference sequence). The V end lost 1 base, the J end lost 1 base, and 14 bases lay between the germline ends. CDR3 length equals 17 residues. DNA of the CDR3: TGTGCCAGCAGCTTAGGGTCTGGGGTCGGGGCCAAAAACATTCAGTACTTC. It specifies CASSLGSGVGAKNIQYF.

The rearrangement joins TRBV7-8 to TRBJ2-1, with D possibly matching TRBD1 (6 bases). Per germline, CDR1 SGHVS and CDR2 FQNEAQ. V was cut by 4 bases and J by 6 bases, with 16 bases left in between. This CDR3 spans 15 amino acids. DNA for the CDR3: TGTGCCAGCAGCTCCGAACGACAGGCTCTCAATGAGCAGTTCTTC. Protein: CASSSERQALNEQFF.

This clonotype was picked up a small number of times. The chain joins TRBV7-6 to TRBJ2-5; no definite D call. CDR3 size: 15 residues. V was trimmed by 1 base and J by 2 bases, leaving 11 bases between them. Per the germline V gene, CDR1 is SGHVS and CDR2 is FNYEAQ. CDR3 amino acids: CASSLGGTVQETQYF. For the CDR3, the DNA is TGTGCCAGCAGCTTAGGTGGTACAGTACAAGAGACCCAGTACTTC.